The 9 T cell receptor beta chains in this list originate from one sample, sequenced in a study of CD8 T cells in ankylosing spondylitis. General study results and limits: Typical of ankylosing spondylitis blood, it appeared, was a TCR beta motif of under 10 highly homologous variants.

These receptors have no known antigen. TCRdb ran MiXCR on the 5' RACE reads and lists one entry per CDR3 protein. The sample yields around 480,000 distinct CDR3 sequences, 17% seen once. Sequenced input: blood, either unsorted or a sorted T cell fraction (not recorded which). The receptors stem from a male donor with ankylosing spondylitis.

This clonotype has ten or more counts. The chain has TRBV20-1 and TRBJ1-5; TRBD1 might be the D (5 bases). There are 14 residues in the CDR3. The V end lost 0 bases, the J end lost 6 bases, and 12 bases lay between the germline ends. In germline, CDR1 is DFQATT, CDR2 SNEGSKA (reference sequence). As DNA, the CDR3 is TGCAGTGCTAGAGATTCCGGTGGGGGTCAGCCCCAGCATTTT. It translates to CSARDSGGGQPQHF.

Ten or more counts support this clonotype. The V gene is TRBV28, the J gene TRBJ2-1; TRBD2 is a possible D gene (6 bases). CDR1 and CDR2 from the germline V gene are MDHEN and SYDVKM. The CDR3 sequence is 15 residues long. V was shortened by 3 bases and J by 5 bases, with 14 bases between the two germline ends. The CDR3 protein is CASSLTSHIDNEQFF. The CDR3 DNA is TGTGCCAGCAGTTTGACTAGTCATATCGACAATGAGCAGTTCTTC.

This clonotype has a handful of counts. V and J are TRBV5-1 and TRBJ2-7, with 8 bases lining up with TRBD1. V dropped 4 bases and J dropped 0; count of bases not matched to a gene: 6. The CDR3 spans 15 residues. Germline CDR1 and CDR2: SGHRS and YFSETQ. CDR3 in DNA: TGCGCCAGCAGCGGACTCCAGGGGGCCTCCTACGAGCAGTACTTC. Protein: CASSGLQGASYEQYF.

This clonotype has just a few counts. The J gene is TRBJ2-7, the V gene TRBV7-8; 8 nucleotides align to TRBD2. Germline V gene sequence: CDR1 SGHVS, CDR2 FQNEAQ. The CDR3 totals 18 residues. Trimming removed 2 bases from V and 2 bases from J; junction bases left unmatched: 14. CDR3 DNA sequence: TGTGCCAGCAGCTTACCCTCGAGAACTAGCGGAGCAACCTACGAGCAGTACTTC. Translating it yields CASSLPSRTSGATYEQYF.

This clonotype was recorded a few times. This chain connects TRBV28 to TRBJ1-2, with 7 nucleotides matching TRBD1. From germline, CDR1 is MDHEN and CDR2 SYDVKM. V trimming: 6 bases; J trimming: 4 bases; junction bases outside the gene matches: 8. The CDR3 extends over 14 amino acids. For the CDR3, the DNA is TGTGCCAGCAGCCCGGACAGGCAGATCTATGGCTACACCTTC. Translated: CASSPDRQIYGYTF.

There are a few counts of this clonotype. DNA for the CDR3: TGTGCCAGCAGTTTTTCCAGACAGGGAGACGAGCAGTACTTC. Protein product: CASSFSRQGDEQYF. The rearrangement uses TRBV27 and TRBJ2-7; 7 bases are a match to TRBD1. CDR3 length: 14 amino acids. V shed 3 bases and J 5 bases; nucleotides not matched to a gene: 7. Germline V gives CDR1 MNHEY, CDR2 SMNVEV (reference sequence).

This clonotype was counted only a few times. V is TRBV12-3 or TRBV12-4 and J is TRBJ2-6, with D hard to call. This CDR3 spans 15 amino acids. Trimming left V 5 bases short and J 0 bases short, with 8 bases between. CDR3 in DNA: TGTGCCAGCAGTCCTGCTTACTCTGGGGCCAACGTCCTGACTTTC. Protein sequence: CASSPAYSGANVLTF.

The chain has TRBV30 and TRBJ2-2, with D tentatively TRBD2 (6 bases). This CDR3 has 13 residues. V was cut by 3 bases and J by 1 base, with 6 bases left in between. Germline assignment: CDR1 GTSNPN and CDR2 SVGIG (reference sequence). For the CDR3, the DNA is TGTGCCTGGAGCGGGGGGAACACCGGGGAGCTGTTTTTT. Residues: CAWSGGNTGELFF.

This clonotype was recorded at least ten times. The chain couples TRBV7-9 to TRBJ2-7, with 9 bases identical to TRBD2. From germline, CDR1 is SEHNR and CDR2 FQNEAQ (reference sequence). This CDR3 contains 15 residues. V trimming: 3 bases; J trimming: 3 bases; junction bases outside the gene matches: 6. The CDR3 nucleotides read TGTGCCAGCAGCTTGGATCTAGCGGGATTCTACGAGCAGTACTTC. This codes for CASSLDLAGFYEQYF.